One and the same sample provided the 20 T cell receptor beta chains below, sequenced in a study of stem cell transplantation in POMP-related autoinflammatory disease. The method was immunoSEQ multiplex PCR; TCRdb's version includes in-frame clones alone and lacks a portion of them. This table has tens of thousands of clones, more than 75% appearing once. This sample comprised CD4+ T cells from PBMCs, obtained after stem cell transplantation. All receptors derive from a human patient with POMP-related autoinflammation and immune dysregulation (PRAID). Some T cells may have originated in the graft donor.

This clone was observed a few times. The chain couples TRBV5-4 to TRBJ2-6, with unresolved D. The CDR3 length is 13 residues. Trimming removed 1 base at V and 7 bases at J, with 6 bases between. The germline gives CDR1 SGHNT, CDR2 YYREEE (reference sequence). This CDR3 is CASSLSSANVLTF. The CDR3 DNA follows: TGTGCCAGCAGCTTGAGCTCCGCCAACGTCCTGACTTTC.

The chain carries TRBV10-1 and TRBJ2-1; a possible D gene is TRBD1 (5 bases). The CDR3 totals 15 residues. Germline CDR1 is WNHNN and CDR2 is SYGVQD (reference sequence). The germline V and J ends were trimmed by 3 bases and 2 bases, with 11 bases remaining between them. CDR3 loop: CASSDSDRPYNEQFF. CDR3 coding DNA: TGCGCCAGCAGTGACTCTGACAGACCCTACAATGAGCAGTTCTTC.

This chain uses TRBV11-2 with TRBJ2-5; D might be TRBD2 (6 bases). Germline CDR1 SGHAT, CDR2 FQNNGV. Trimming cost V 5 bases and J 5 bases, with 15 bases left between them. This CDR3 is built from 14 residues. This chain's CDR3 is CASSGGWFYETQYF. The CDR3, as DNA: TGTGCCAGCAGCGGAGGGTGGTTTTATGAGACCCAGTACTTC.

This chain uses TRBV24-1 with TRBJ2-1; D could derive from TRBD1 or TRBD2 (5 bases each). The CDR3 covers 17 residues. CDR1 and CDR2 (germline): KGHDR, SFDVKD. V lost 9 bases to trimming and J lost 2 bases, with 22 bases between them. The CDR3 here is CATVSGTLKGAYNEQFF. CDR3 sequence (DNA): TGTGCCACCGTATCCGGGACCCTAAAGGGAGCCTACAATGAGCAGTTCTTC.

V is TRBV6-5 and J is TRBJ2-7; D is possibly TRBD1 (6 bases). The CDR3 is made up of 13 amino acids. Per germline, CDR1 MNHEY and CDR2 SVGAGI. V lost 5 bases to trimming and J lost 1 base, with 9 bases between them. The CDR3 protein is CASSKGQSYEQYF. In DNA, the CDR3 is TGTGCCAGCAGTAAGGGACAATCCTACGAGCAGTACTTC.

The chain employs TRBV10-1 and TRBJ2-2; D is undetermined. Trimming shortened V by 6 bases and J by 4 bases, and 9 bases separated the two germline ends. The CDR3 runs 13 residues. Per germline, CDR1 WNHNN and CDR2 SYGVQD (reference sequence). CDR3 DNA: TGCGCCAGCAGGGAGCATGGCACCGGGGAGCTGTTTTTT. Translated, it gives CASREHGTGELFF.

V and J are TRBV10-1 and TRBJ1-1; TRBD1 aligns across 8 bases. Per germline, CDR1 WNHNN and CDR2 SYGVQD (reference sequence). The CDR3 length is 17 residues. The junction had 10 bases not matched to a gene; V was cut back by 4 bases and J by 0 bases. The CDR3 spells CASSVIQGDWMNTEAFF. Here the CDR3 DNA reads TGCGCCAGCAGTGTAATACAGGGGGATTGGATGAACACTGAAGCTTTCTTT.

The V call is TRBV2, the J call TRBJ2-7; TRBD1 matches 8 bases. CDR3 length equals 13 residues. Germline CDR1 SNHLY, CDR2 FYNNEI. The trim removed 6 bases at V and 5 bases at J, leaving 6 bases unmatched. The CDR3 here is CASSPDRADEQYF. DNA of the CDR3: TGTGCCAGCAGCCCGGACAGGGCGGACGAGCAGTACTTC.

The chain couples TRBV10-2 to TRBJ2-7; D might be TRBD2 (5 bases). Trimming removed 0 bases from V and 6 bases from J, with 12 bases in between. CDR1 is WSHSY and CDR2 is SAAADI in the germline V gene. The CDR3 spans 14 residues. The CDR3: CASSESSDEGEQYV. CDR3 in DNA: TGCGCCAGCAGTGAGTCTTCCGACGAGGGCGAGCAGTACGTC.

The chain recombines TRBV18 with TRBJ2-7, with 9 bases identical to TRBD2. The V segment lost 2 bases and the J segment 2 bases; nucleotides outside the gene matches: 7. Germline CDR1 is KGHSH and CDR2 is LQKENI. The CDR3 has 16 residues. CDR3 sequence (DNA): TGTGCCAGCTCACCATTTAGCGGGGGTACGACCTACGAGCAGTACGTC. As protein: CASSPFSGGTTYEQYV.

Only a few counts were recorded for this clone. The chain couples TRBV11-3 to TRBJ1-6; D is unclear. The CDR3 has 13 amino acids. Per germline, CDR1 SGHNT and CDR2 YENEEA. With 0 bases removed from V and 9 bases from J, the gap between germline ends came to 6 bases. The CDR3, as DNA: TGTGCCAGCAGCTTAGATCCCACTTCACCCCTCCACTTT. This codes for CASSLDPTSPLHF.

The rearrangement uses TRBV2 and TRBJ1-5; 11 bases are a match to TRBD1. The CDR3 is made up of 13 amino acids. V shed 6 bases, J shed 12 bases, and the junction held 7 bases outside the gene matches. Germline lookup yields CDR1 SNHLY and CDR2 FYNNEI. CDR3 amino acids: CASSWTGGPDQHF. The CDR3 DNA reads as TGTGCCAGCAGCTGGACAGGGGGCCCAGACCAGCATTTT.

The rearrangement uses TRBV19 and TRBJ1-6; possibly TRBD1 for D (5 bases). CDR3 length: 15 residues. V lost 9 bases and J 0 bases, leaving 12 bases between the germline ends. CDR1 is LNHDA and CDR2 is SQIVND in the germline V gene (reference sequence). CDR3 loop: CARDTMSSYNSPLHF. CDR3 nucleotides: TGTGCCAGGGACACTATGAGCTCCTATAATTCACCCCTCCACTTT. Using reference TRBV19 and TRBJ1-6 for the parts outside the CDR3, the full variable domain is DGGITQSPKYLFRKEGQNVTLSCEQNLNHDAMYWYRQDPGQGLRLIYYSQIVNDFQKGDIAEGYSVSREKKESFPLTVTSAQKNPTAFYLCARDTMSSYNSPLHFGNGTRLTVT.

The genes are TRBV5-1 and TRBJ1-1; the D gene is possibly TRBD1 (6 bases). The CDR3 length is 18 residues. Germline CDR1 SGHRS, CDR2 YFSETQ. The germline V and J ends were trimmed by 6 bases and 1 base, with 25 bases remaining between them. The chain's CDR3 is CASTPSGHINSGNTEAFF. The CDR3 nucleotides read TGCGCCAGCACTCCATCGGGACATATAAACTCTGGGAACACTGAAGCTTTCTTT.

V is TRBV7-9 and J is TRBJ2-1, with TRBD2 identical over 8 bases. CDR3 size: 17 residues. Germline V gene lookup returns CDR1 SEHNR and CDR2 FQNEAQ (reference sequence). V was clipped by 3 bases and J by 8 bases; unmatched bases: 15. DNA for the CDR3: TGTGCCAGCAGCTTCCAACGGGCGGTAGCGGGGTTCCATGAGCAGTTCTTC. It codes for CASSFQRAVAGFHEQFF.

This sequence joins TRBV9 and TRBJ1-2; tentative D call: TRBD1 (6 bases). V lost 2 bases and J 8 bases, leaving 19 bases between the germline ends. The CDR3 length is 15 residues. Per the germline V gene, CDR1 is SGDLS and CDR2 is YYNGEE. The CDR3 DNA is TGTGCCAGCAGCGTGTCAGGGGCCAGGGAGGGCGGCTACACCTTC. This gives the protein CASSVSGAREGGYTF.

The CDR3 DNA follows: TGTGCCAGCAGTTACGCAACTAATGAAAAACTGTTTTTT. Protein product: CASSYATNEKLFF. This rearrangement joins TRBV6-5 to TRBJ1-4; D unclear. The CDR3 covers 13 residues. Deletions cut 2 bases from V and 0 bases from J, with 1 base between. Looked up from germline, CDR1 is MNHEY and CDR2 is SVGAGI.

The V gene is TRBV10-2, the J gene TRBJ2-2; 12 bases align to TRBD2. The germline V gene encodes CDR1 WSHSY and CDR2 SAAADI. The CDR3 extends over 17 amino acids. J gave up 4 bases and V 6 bases, and 9 bases lay outside the gene matches. CDR3 region: CASSPRLAGEVTGELFF. The CDR3 coding sequence is TGCGCCAGCAGCCCTAGACTAGCGGGAGAGGTCACCGGGGAGCTGTTTTTT.

This clone was recorded once. The chain joins TRBV19 to TRBJ2-5, with 9 bases that match TRBD2. Germline assignment: CDR1 LNHDA and CDR2 SQIVND (reference sequence). Trimming cost V 0 bases and J 2 bases; bases outside gene matches: 10. The CDR3 is 18 amino acids. The CDR3 nucleotides are TGTGCCAGTAGTATAGACCCCTCAGGAGCGGGAGGTCAAGAGACCCAGTACTTC. This sequence encodes CASSIDPSGAGGQETQYF.

This clone was seen a single time. The V call is TRBV28, the J call TRBJ1-1, with 7 bases fitting TRBD1. CDR3 size: 14 residues. In germline, CDR1 is MDHEN, CDR2 SYDVKM. V was pared by 3 bases and J by 6 bases, with 7 bases of the junction left unmatched. The CDR3 DNA is TGTGCCAGCAGTTTCGGTGACAGGGACTCTGAAGCTTTCTTT. It encodes CASSFGDRDSEAFF.